These 27 T cell receptor beta chains were all obtained from the same sample, sequenced in a study of tumor and adjacent non-tumor tissue in lung cancer. The template was RNA from unsorted bulk tissue. This non-tumor lung sample came from over 3 cm beyond the tumor edge. The library came from three nested PCR rounds adapted from ARM-PCR protocols. One entry per CDR3 protein, called by TCRdb with MiXCR from the multiplex PCR reads. The table has around 50,000 distinct CDR3 sequences, under 75% seen once. The sample comprised distant non-tumor lung tissue. These receptor sequences come from a woman aged 70-85 years with non-small cell lung cancer.

The gene calls are TRBV7-2 and TRBJ2-1; TRBD2 matches at 8 bases. Per germline, CDR1 SGHTA and CDR2 FQGNSA. CDR3 size: 17 residues. V was clipped by 0 bases and J by 5 bases; unmatched bases: 9. The CDR3 region has the DNA TGTGCCAGCAGCTTAGCGCTACTAGCGGAAAGACACAATGAGCAGTTCTTC. It translates to CASSLALLAERHNEQFF.

Worth noting for this clonotype: One end of the junction does not line up with germline, which may come from a read error. The chain recombines TRBV4-2 with TRBJ2-2; D not resolved. CDR1 and CDR2 (germline): LGHNA, YNFKEQ. CDR3 size: 16 residues. CDR3 DNA sequence: TGTGACAGCAGCCAAGATTGTGCCACGCACACTGGGGAGCTGTTTTTT. This sequence encodes CDSSQDCATHTGELFF.

This clonotype was seen just once. V usage is TRBV19 and J usage is TRBJ2-7; 8 bases fit TRBD2. The CDR3 consists of 15 residues. Trimming at V came to 5 bases and at J to 5 bases, leaving 11 bases not matched to a gene. CDR1 is LNHDA, CDR2 SQIVND, per germline (reference sequence). Here the CDR3 reads CASSPYSGNLNEQYF. The CDR3 nucleotides read TGTGCCAGTAGTCCTTATAGCGGGAATTTGAACGAGCAGTACTTC.

The sample holds a few counts of this clonotype. V usage is TRBV29-1 and J usage is TRBJ2-1, with D hard to call. The CDR3 length is 12 residues. Germline values: CDR1 SQVTM, CDR2 ANQGSEA. V lost 4 bases and J 5 bases, leaving 9 bases between the germline ends. In DNA form, the CDR3 reads TGCAGCGTTGTTCAGAAAAACAATGAGCAGTTCTTC. Amino acid sequence: CSVVQKNNEQFF.

In its sample, this clonotype was seen a few times. A junction end diverges from the germline sequence, so it may reflect a read error. The gene calls are TRBV6-5 and TRBJ2-5; 7 bases map to TRBD2. Germline CDR1 and CDR2: MNHEY and SVGAGI. The CDR3 spans 16 residues. The CDR3 sequence: CASSYSLGGREETQYF. CDR3 bases: TGTGCCAGCAGTTACTCGCTTGGGGGGAGGGAAGAGACCCAGTACTTT.

CDR3 in amino acids: CDSSFGSYEQYF. As DNA, the CDR3 is TGTGATAGCAGTTTCGGCTCCTACGAGCAGTACTTC. V usage is TRBV6-6 and J usage is TRBJ2-7; D gene ambiguous. CDR1 MNHNY and CDR2 SVGAGI come from the germline V gene (reference sequence). This CDR3 contains 12 residues.

As regards this clonotype: A much bigger clone sits one base away, suggesting this may be a read error. This chain joins TRBV20-1 and TRBJ2-1; 8 nucleotides match TRBD2. The junction had 6 bases not matched to a gene; V was cut back by 1 base and J by 4 bases. The CDR3 extends over 15 amino acids. Germline assignment: CDR1 DFQATT and CDR2 SNEGSKA (reference sequence). CDR3 protein: CSARAGSGMYNEQFF. The CDR3 bases are TGCAGTGCTAGAGCGGGTAGCGGGATGTACAATGAGCAGTTCTTC.

Worth noting for this clonotype: A read error may produce the germline difference seen at one junction end. The V and J genes are TRBV6-5 and TRBJ2-5, with D possibly called TRBD1 or TRBD2 (5 bases each). The CDR3 sequence is 14 residues long. In germline, CDR1 is MNHEY, CDR2 SVGAGI. The CDR3 region has the DNA TGTGTCAGCAGTTACCGGGGCTACCAAGAGACCCAGTACTTC. Its protein product is CVSSYRGYQETQYF.

Details on this clonotype: Mismatch with germline at one junction end may stem from a read error. V and J are TRBV5-1 and TRBJ2-2; no clear D. Germline CDR1 SGHRS, CDR2 YFSETQ. The CDR3 is made up of 14 amino acids. The CDR3 spells CASNLARPTGELFF. The CDR3 bases are TGCGCCAGCAACTTGGCAAGGCCCACCGGGGAGCTGTTTTTT.

This clonotype was counted once. In this CDR3 the conserved last residue, phenylalanine or tryptophan, is missing, so a read error is likely. The CDR3 loop reads CASTLSGVGYGYTL. The CDR3 DNA follows: TGTGCCAGCACTCTTTCGGGAGTTGGCTATGGCTACACCCTC. The chain links TRBV11-1 to TRBJ1-2; D gene ambiguous. The CDR3 is made up of 14 amino acids. CDR1 is SGHAT and CDR2 is FQDESV in the germline V gene (reference sequence). Deletions cut 7 bases from V and 4 bases from J, with 16 bases between.

The table lists this clonotype with a few counts. At one end, the junction sequence differs from germline, possibly due to a read error. CDR3 region: CASSQEGTYYSEANVLTF. DNA of the CDR3: TGCGCCAGCAGCCAAGAAGGGACGTACTACTCTGAGGCCAACGTCCTGACTTTC. The chain uses TRBV4-1 and TRBJ2-6; possibly TRBD1 or TRBD2 for D (5 bases each). The CDR3 sequence is 18 residues long. Germline V gene data show CDR1 as MGHRA and CDR2 as YSYEKL.

This clonotype was observed a handful of times. This chain links TRBV11-2 with TRBJ2-5; no clear D. Trimming left V 5 bases short and J 2 bases short, with 12 bases between. The CDR3 extends over 14 amino acids. CDR1 SGHAT and CDR2 FQNNGV come from the germline V gene. Here the CDR3 DNA reads TGTGCCAGCAGCCCCCCGACTGAACAAGAGACCCAGTACTTC. As protein: CASSPPTEQETQYF.

Regarding this clonotype: The CDR3 does not close with the conserved phenylalanine or tryptophan, likely indicating a read error. The chain employs TRBV6-5 and TRBJ1-1; D possibly corresponds to TRBD1 (5 bases). Trimming shortened V by 11 bases and J by 4 bases, and 23 bases separated the two germline ends. The CDR3 covers 15 residues. The V gene's germline CDR1 is MNHEY and CDR2 SVGAGI. CDR3: CAGTSLGEMVTEAFS. CDR3 in DNA: TGTGCCGGCACTTCCTTGGGGGAGATGGTCACTGAAGCTTTCTCT.

This clonotype was seen once. The CDR3 carries no conserved terminal phenylalanine or tryptophan, so it likely arises from a read error. The chain combines TRBV6-5 with TRBJ1-2; D is possibly TRBD1 (6 bases). Germline loops: CDR1 MNHEY, CDR2 SVGAGI. Trimming took off 5 bases at V and 2 bases at J, with 15 bases between the two ends. The CDR3 contains 15 residues. The CDR3 nucleotides are TGTGCCAGCAGTCGCCGCCGGGACAACAACTATGGCTACACCATC. Translation: CASSRRRDNNYGYTI.

Concerning this clonotype: The conserved closing phenylalanine or tryptophan is absent in this CDR3, likely reflecting a read error. This chain links TRBV29-1 with TRBJ2-5; possibly TRBD1 for D (5 bases). Germline CDR1 reads SQVTM; CDR2 reads ANQGSEA. V lost 4 bases, J lost 4 bases, and 13 bases lay in between. This CDR3 region has 13 residues. The CDR3: CSVGGVSRETQYL. The CDR3 DNA sequence: TGCAGCGTTGGGGGCGTAAGCAGAGAGACCCAGTACTTA.

This clonotype has a count of ten or more. The V call is TRBV11-2, the J call TRBJ1-2, with D possibly being TRBD1 (5 bases). Germline V gene lookup returns CDR1 SGHAT and CDR2 FQNNGV. The CDR3 extends over 13 amino acids. The V end was cut by 4 bases, the J end by 4 bases, with 10 bases between. The DNA for the CDR3 is TGTGCCAGCAGCTCCTCCGGGGCCTATGGCTACACCTTC. It codes for CASSSSGAYGYTF.

Details on this clonotype: Given a much more abundant clone one base away, this may be a read error. This chain uses TRBV29-1 with TRBJ2-1; D unresolved. Germline values: CDR1 SQVTM, CDR2 ANQGSEA. This CDR3 is built from 11 residues. The CDR3 loop is CSVESCNEQFF. In DNA form, the CDR3 reads TGCAGCGTTGAGTCCTGCAATGAGCAGTTCTTC.

On this clonotype itself: Since no conserved phenylalanine or tryptophan closes the CDR3, a read error is the likely cause. The DNA is omitted, as the CDR3 cannot be located on it reliably, and the CDR3 follows TCRdb's listing. The chain couples TRBV12-3 or TRBV12-4 to TRBJ1-6. Ends included, the CDR3 has 13 residues. CDR3 sequence: CASRAQYGVVSHI.

This clonotype was picked up many times. This rearrangement joins TRBV6-5 to TRBJ2-1, with a tentative D call TRBD2 (5 bases). CDR1 and CDR2 (germline): MNHEY, SVGAGI. Trimming stripped 2 bases from V and 7 bases from J, with 6 bases between. The CDR3 consists of 12 residues. As DNA, the CDR3 is TGTGCCAGCAGTTACCGGGGAAATGAGCAGTTCTTC. As protein: CASSYRGNEQFF.

To note about this clonotype: This may be a read error: a much more frequent sequence differs by one nucleotide. The chain recombines TRBV28 with TRBJ2-6, with D possibly matching TRBD2 (5 bases). The CDR3 has 15 amino acids. Germline V gene sequence: CDR1 MDHEN, CDR2 SYDVKM. CDR3 nucleotide sequence: TGTGCCGGCAGTTTAACGGGGAACGGGGCCAACGTCCTGACTTTC. It yields the protein CAGSLTGNGANVLTF.

As for this clonotype: The junction departs from germline at one end; a sequencing error may be responsible. This chain uses TRBV6-5 with TRBJ2-5, with TRBD2 as a possible D gene (6 bases). The CDR3 covers 15 residues. CDR1 and CDR2 (germline): MNHEY, SVGAGI. The CDR3 region is CAISLSSAPGEIQYF. The CDR3 DNA follows: TGTGCCATCAGTCTTTCTAGCGCCCCGGGGGAGATCCAGTACTTC.

With regard to this clonotype: A read error may produce the germline difference seen at one junction end. This rearrangement joins TRBV4-1 to TRBJ2-1, with TRBD1 matching 7 bases. The CDR3 spans 16 residues. Germline V gene sequence: CDR1 MGHRA, CDR2 YSYEKL. The CDR3 loop is CANSQEYDRVQDEQFF. CDR3 DNA sequence: TGCGCCAACAGCCAAGAATACGACAGGGTACAGGATGAGCAGTTCTTC.

In the case of this clonotype: A much larger clonotype is one base distant, so this may be a read error. The chain carries TRBV20-1 and TRBJ2-7; D is undetermined. The CDR3 loop spans 14 amino acids. Germline assignment: CDR1 DFQATT and CDR2 SNEGSKA (reference sequence). The CDR3 DNA follows: TGCACTGCTCATTCCTTGGCTAGTTCCTACGAGCAGTACTTC. Translation: CTAHSLASSYEQYF.

This clonotype was observed at least ten times. V gene TRBV5-1 combines with J gene TRBJ2-3; D not certain. Germline V lookup: CDR1 SGHRS, CDR2 YFSETQ. This CDR3 has 14 residues. V lost 1 base and J lost 2, with 8 bases in between. CDR3 DNA: TGCGCCAGCAGCTTGAGTTCCTTCACAGATACGCAGTATTTT. Its translation: CASSLSSFTDTQYF.

This clonotype has more than one count but fewer than ten. A junction end diverges from the germline sequence, so it may reflect a read error. J is TRBJ2-7 and V is TRBV5-4; D is tentatively TRBD1 or TRBD2 (5 bases each). In germline, CDR1 is SGHNT, CDR2 YYREEE (reference sequence). This CDR3 region has 15 residues. The CDR3 region is CTSSPGQAVTYEQYF. In DNA, the CDR3 is TGTACCAGCAGCCCCGGACAAGCGGTTACCTACGAGCAGTACTTC. Full variable domain (missing parts from reference TRBV5-4 and TRBJ2-7): ETGVTQSPTHLIKTRGQQVTLRCSSQSGHNTVSWYQQALGQGPQFIFQYYREEENGRGNFPPRFSGLQFPNYSSELNVNALELDDSALYLCTSSPGQAVTYEQYFGPGTRLTVT.

Turning to this clonotype: One end of the junction varies from germline; a read error may be responsible. The rearrangement joins TRBV5-1 to TRBJ2-7; 7 bases match TRBD1. CDR3 length: 15 residues. Germline V gives CDR1 SGHRS, CDR2 YFSETQ. CDR3 coding DNA: TGCGCCAGCAGATTGGTTGGGGAACAGGGGAACGAGCAGTACTTC. It translates to CASRLVGEQGNEQYF. Filled out from reference TRBV5-1 and TRBJ2-7, the complete variable domain reads KAGVTQTPRYLIKTRGQQVTLSCSPISGHRSVSWYQQTPGQGLQFLFEYFSETQRNKGNFPGRFSGRQFSNSRSEMNVSTLELGDSALYLCASRLVGEQGNEQYFGPGTRLTVT.

This clonotype appeared a single time. One end of the junction varies from germline; a read error may be responsible. The V gene is TRBV28, the J gene TRBJ2-1; D is perhaps TRBD1 (5 bases). The germline V gene has CDR1 MDHEN and CDR2 SYDVKM. This CDR3 contains 12 residues. CDR3 amino acids: CASRQGYNEHFF. CDR3 DNA: TGTGCCAGTAGGCAGGGTTACAATGAGCACTTCTTC.